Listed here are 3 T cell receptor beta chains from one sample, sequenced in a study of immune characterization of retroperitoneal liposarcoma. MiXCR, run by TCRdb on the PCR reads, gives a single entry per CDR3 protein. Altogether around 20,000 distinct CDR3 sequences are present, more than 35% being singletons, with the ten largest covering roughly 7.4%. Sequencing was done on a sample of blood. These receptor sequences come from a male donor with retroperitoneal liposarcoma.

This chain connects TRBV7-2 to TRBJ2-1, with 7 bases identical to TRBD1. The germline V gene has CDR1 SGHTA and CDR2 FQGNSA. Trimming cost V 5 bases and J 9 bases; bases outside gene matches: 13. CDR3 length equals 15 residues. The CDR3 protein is CASSDNRGPQGEQFF. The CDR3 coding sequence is TGTGCCAGCAGCGATAACAGGGGTCCCCAAGGTGAGCAGTTCTTC.

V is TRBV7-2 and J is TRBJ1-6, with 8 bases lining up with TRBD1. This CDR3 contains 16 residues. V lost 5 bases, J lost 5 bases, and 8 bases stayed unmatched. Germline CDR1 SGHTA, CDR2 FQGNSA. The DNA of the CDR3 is TGTGCCAGCAGCCTGTCGACAGGGGCGAATAATTCACCCCTCCACTTT. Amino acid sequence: CASSLSTGANNSPLHF.

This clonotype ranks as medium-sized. CDR3 in DNA: TGTGCCAGCAGCCCCAAGGGTTGGGCCAAAAACATTCAGTACTTC. Protein: CASSPKGWAKNIQYF. This rearrangement joins TRBV6-9 to TRBJ2-4; D is ambiguous. CDR1 MNHGY and CDR2 SVAAGI come from the germline V gene. V gave up 6 bases and J gave up 1 base, with 13 bases separating them. This CDR3 is 15 amino acids long.